What follows are 31 T cell receptor beta chains derived from one specimen sequenced in a study of CD8 T cells in ankylosing spondylitis. Overall study results and limits: Characteristic of ankylosing spondylitis blood, it appeared, was a TCR beta motif comprising several highly homologous variants.

These TCRs' antigens remain unknown. One entry per CDR3 protein results from TCRdb running MiXCR on the 5' RACE reads. The sample includes around 94,000 distinct CDR3 sequences, roughly 8.5% seen only once; the top ten take over 25%. Input material: blood, either unsorted or a sorted T cell fraction (not recorded which). The receptors were sampled from a male donor with ankylosing spondylitis.

The rearrangement uses TRBV5-7 and TRBJ2-1; D not certain. TRBV5-7 is reported as an ORF; its role is uncertain. The CDR3 has 12 residues. V lost 2 bases and J 8 bases, leaving 8 bases between the germline ends. DNA for the CDR3: TGTGCCAGCAGCTTCTGGGCTGATGAGCAGTTCTTC. It encodes CASSFWADEQFF.

The chain combines TRBV7-9 with TRBJ2-7; TRBD1 matches 7 bases. The CDR3 sequence is 15 residues long. The germline gives CDR1 SEHNR, CDR2 FQNEAQ (reference sequence). Trimming removed 4 bases from V and 3 bases from J; junction bases left unmatched: 9. The CDR3 is CASSSTLTGIYEQYF. In DNA, the CDR3 is TGTGCCAGCAGCTCGACCCTGACAGGGATCTACGAGCAGTACTTC.

This clonotype was counted only a few times. The chain carries TRBV18 and TRBJ2-5; D possibly corresponds to TRBD2 (5 bases). The CDR3 has 16 residues. V was cut by 2 bases and J by 4 bases, with 17 bases left in between. From germline, CDR1 is KGHSH and CDR2 LQKENI. The CDR3 sequence: CASSPVDGGVGETQYF. The CDR3 DNA reads TGTGCCAGCTCACCAGTGGACGGAGGTGTAGGAGAGACCCAGTACTTC.

This clonotype was found many times. V gene TRBV12-3 or TRBV12-4 combines with J gene TRBJ2-1; 12 bases line up with TRBD2. Germline trimming cut 3 bases from V and 6 bases from J; bases unmatched to any gene: 6. The length of the CDR3 is 16 residues. The CDR3 coding sequence is TGTGCCAGCAGTTTTATAGAACTAGCGGGGGGCAATGAGCAGTTCTTC. This translates into CASSFIELAGGNEQFF.

A few counts support this clonotype. The chain is built from TRBV11-2 and TRBJ2-1; 8 nucleotides match TRBD1. Germline values: CDR1 SGHAT, CDR2 FQNNGV. J gave up 7 bases and V 0 bases, and 11 bases lay outside the gene matches. The CDR3 extends over 17 amino acids. In DNA, the CDR3 is TGTGCCAGCAGCTTAGATCATCAGGGGGCCCGGGAAAATGAGCAGTTCTTC. As protein: CASSLDHQGARENEQFF.

This clonotype was detected many times. The rearrangement joins TRBV3-1 to TRBJ2-5; 7 bases fit TRBD2. Germline V gene data show CDR1 as LGHDT and CDR2 as YNNKEL (reference sequence). This CDR3 contains 14 residues. The J segment lost 10 bases and the V segment lost 4 bases, leaving 12 bases of the junction unmatched. The CDR3 loop is CASSPGREASIQYF. In DNA, the CDR3 is TGTGCCAGCAGCCCTGGACGGGAGGCGAGTATCCAGTACTTC.

This clonotype was seen repeatedly, ten times or more. This chain connects TRBV20-1 to TRBJ2-7; D is possibly TRBD1 or TRBD2 (6 bases each). Germline lookup yields CDR1 DFQATT and CDR2 SNEGSKA (reference sequence). The CDR3 totals 12 residues. The chain's CDR3 is CSAGEGGHEQYV. CDR3 coding DNA: TGCAGTGCTGGAGAGGGGGGACACGAGCAGTACGTC.

This clonotype has more than one count but fewer than ten. V usage is TRBV5-1 and J usage is TRBJ2-1, with 16 nucleotides matching TRBD2. From germline, CDR1 is SGHRS and CDR2 YFSETQ. This CDR3 region has 20 residues. J gave up 4 bases and V 4 bases, and 14 bases lay outside the gene matches. CDR3 protein: CASSPAGTSGRARVYNEQFF. CDR3 bases: TGCGCCAGCAGCCCGGCCGGGACTAGCGGGAGGGCCAGGGTATACAATGAGCAGTTCTTC.

This clonotype was picked up many times. This CDR3 is CASSDWISSNQPQHF. Written as DNA, the CDR3 is TGTGCCAGCAGTGACTGGATATCTAGCAATCAGCCCCAGCATTTT. The V gene is TRBV6-1, the J gene TRBJ1-5; D is unclear. Germline V gives CDR1 MNHNS, CDR2 SASEGT. This CDR3 has 15 residues. Trimming stripped 3 bases from V and 0 bases from J, with 9 bases between.

This clonotype was seen repeatedly, ten times or more. V gene TRBV21-1 combines with J gene TRBJ2-7; the table's D gene call, TRBD1, was not cross checked with the DNA. TRBV21-1 corresponds to a pseudogene. The CDR3 sequence is 12 residues long. The CDR3 is CASRHRPGEQYV. The CDR3, as DNA: TGTGCCAGCCGACACCGCCCGGGCGAGCAGTACGTC.

This clonotype came up many times. This rearrangement joins TRBV5-1 to TRBJ2-1; the match to TRBD2 covers 8 bases. V trimming: 6 bases; J trimming: 5 bases; junction bases outside the gene matches: 7. Germline CDR1 reads SGHRS; CDR2 reads YFSETQ. This CDR3 has 14 residues. Here the CDR3 reads CASIGLADDNEQFF. The DNA for the CDR3 is TGCGCCAGCATCGGACTAGCTGATGACAATGAGCAGTTCTTC.

Turning to this clonotype: This may arise from a read error, as a much more abundant clone is one base away. Because it lacks the conserved phenylalanine or tryptophan at the end, this CDR3 is likely a read error. The chain joins TRBV6-2 or TRBV6-3 to TRBJ2-1, with 10 bases lining up with TRBD2. V shed 2 bases, J shed 7 bases, and the junction held 8 bases outside the gene matches. The CDR3 has 16 residues. CDR1 is MNHEY and CDR2 is SVGEGT in the germline V gene. Here the CDR3 reads CASSYRASGSPNEQFS. CDR3 DNA sequence: TGTGCCAGCAGTTACAGAGCTAGCGGGAGTCCAAATGAGCAGTTCTCC.

The genes are TRBV6-4 and TRBJ2-1; TRBD2 aligns across 11 bases. Germline V gene sequence: CDR1 MRHNA, CDR2 SNTAGT. The CDR3 spans 16 residues. The J segment lost 8 bases and the V segment lost 0 bases, leaving 6 bases of the junction unmatched. The DNA for the CDR3 is TGTGCCAGCAGTGACTCAACTAGCGGGAGTATCGATGAGCAGTTCTTC. Protein sequence: CASSDSTSGSIDEQFF.

This rearrangement joins TRBV12-3 or TRBV12-4 to TRBJ2-7, with a possible D match to TRBD2 (5 bases). The CDR3 consists of 13 residues. The germline V and J ends were trimmed by 1 base and 4 bases, with 8 bases remaining between them. CDR3 loop: CASSLGRGYEQYV. CDR3 DNA: TGTGCCAGCAGTTTAGGTAGAGGGTACGAGCAGTACGTC.

This clonotype appeared once. The genes are TRBV11-3 and TRBJ2-5; possible D gene TRBD2, 6 bases. From germline, CDR1 is SGHNT and CDR2 YENEEA. With 1 base removed from V and 3 bases from J, the gap between germline ends came to 9 bases. This CDR3 contains 14 residues. The CDR3 DNA is TGTGCCAGCAGCTTAGGACTAGAGGAAGAGACCCAGTACTTC. This encodes CASSLGLEEETQYF.

Ten or more counts support this clonotype. The chain combines TRBV2 with TRBJ1-4, with D maybe TRBD1 (6 bases). With 4 bases removed from V and 0 bases from J, the gap between germline ends came to 9 bases. The CDR3 runs to 15 residues. The germline V gene encodes CDR1 SNHLY and CDR2 FYNNEI. CDR3 in DNA: TGTGCCAGCAGTGGGACAGACTCAACTAATGAAAAACTGTTTTTT. Translation gives CASSGTDSTNEKLFF.

This clonotype was found a few times. The chain is built from TRBV20-1 and TRBJ1-1, with unresolved D. The V end was cut by 2 bases, the J end by 2 bases, with 9 bases between. Germline V gene sequence: CDR1 DFQATT, CDR2 SNEGSKA (reference sequence). This CDR3 has 13 amino acids. The CDR3 nucleotides are TGCAGTGCTAGACAGAGAGCAAACACTGAAGCTTTCTTT. Amino acids: CSARQRANTEAFF.

This clonotype turned up a few times. The CDR3 DNA sequence: TGTGCCAGCAGTCTAGGCAGCGTCCTTGAAGCTTTCTTT. Protein product: CASSLGSVLEAFF. The rearrangement links TRBV25-1 to TRBJ1-1; no reliable D call. V lost 5 bases and J lost 7, with 14 bases in between. The CDR3 runs to 13 residues. The germline gives CDR1 MGHDK, CDR2 SYGVNS.

This clonotype was recorded many times. The rearrangement joins TRBV7-2 to TRBJ2-1, with TRBD2 matching 10 bases. The CDR3 covers 16 residues. The J segment lost 3 bases and the V segment lost 8 bases, leaving 10 bases of the junction unmatched. CDR1 SGHTA and CDR2 FQGNSA come from the germline V gene. The CDR3 here is CASVPSGSRVYNEQFF. The CDR3 bases are TGTGCCAGCGTTCCTAGCGGGAGCAGGGTCTACAATGAGCAGTTCTTC.

This clonotype has only a few counts. The chain recombines TRBV7-9 with TRBJ2-1; 8 nucleotides match TRBD2. CDR1 is SEHNR, CDR2 FQNEAQ, per germline (reference sequence). This CDR3 is built from 15 residues. J was trimmed by 4 bases and V by 4 bases; bases with no gene match: 6. For the CDR3, the DNA is TGTGCCAGCAGCTCCACTAGCGGCAGGTACAATGAGCAGTTCTTC. It is translated as CASSSTSGRYNEQFF.

This clonotype came up a few times. The V gene is TRBV6-1, the J gene TRBJ2-7, with no clear D. The length of the CDR3 is 14 residues. From germline, CDR1 is MNHNS and CDR2 SASEGT. V lost 2 bases and J lost 2, with 10 bases in between. DNA for the CDR3: TGTGCCAGCAGTGAAAATATTGGAGCCTACGAGCAGTACTTC. Its protein is CASSENIGAYEQYF.

This clonotype was seen more than once but under ten times. The chain couples TRBV29-1 to TRBJ1-2, with D tentatively TRBD1 (6 bases). The CDR3 spans 14 residues. Trimming removed 6 bases at V and 13 bases at J, with 27 bases between. CDR1 is SQVTM and CDR2 is ANQGSEA in the germline V gene. The CDR3 sequence is CSVETGTSVFGSTF. The CDR3 region has the DNA TGCAGCGTCGAAACCGGGACATCGGTCTTCGGTTCCACCTTC.

The chain recombines TRBV9 with TRBJ2-3, with D possibly being TRBD2 (6 bases). V was trimmed by 0 bases and J by 2 bases, leaving 13 bases between them. The CDR3 sequence is 16 residues long. CDR1 SGDLS and CDR2 YYNGEE come from the germline V gene. CDR3 sequence: CASSVVVGGNTDTQYF. The CDR3 region has the DNA TGTGCCAGCAGCGTAGTAGTCGGCGGGAACACAGATACGCAGTATTTT.

This chain joins TRBV30 and TRBJ2-7; 14 nucleotides match TRBD2. This CDR3 is built from 13 residues. The V and J ends lost 5 bases and 5 bases, in that order; junction bases with no gene match: 2. Germline assignment: CDR1 GTSNPN and CDR2 SVGIG (reference sequence). This chain's CDR3 is CAWVGLAGDEQYF. For the CDR3, the DNA is TGTGCCTGGGTGGGACTAGCGGGAGACGAGCAGTACTTC.

This clonotype has just a few counts. This chain links TRBV5-6 with TRBJ1-1, with 9 bases identical to TRBD1. This CDR3 is 18 amino acids long. Germline CDR1 and CDR2: SGHDT and YYEEEE. Losses at the gene ends were 4 bases for V and 0 bases for J; bases not matched to a gene: 13. The CDR3 coding sequence is TGTGCCAGCAGCCATACGTCCGGGACAGGGCTTATGAACACTGAAGCTTTCTTT. Translation gives CASSHTSGTGLMNTEAFF.

This clonotype was seen repeatedly, ten times or more. The chain joins TRBV9 to TRBJ2-1; a weak D match, TRBD2 (6 bases). Germline loops: CDR1 SGDLS, CDR2 YYNGEE. This CDR3 spans 15 amino acids. The germline V and J ends were trimmed by 3 bases and 2 bases, with 12 bases remaining between them. Here the CDR3 DNA reads TGTGCCAGCAGCGAAGGAGGGAGCACCTACAATGAGCAGTTCTTC. This translates into CASSEGGSTYNEQFF.

In its sample, this clonotype was seen a few times. The V gene is TRBV11-1, the J gene TRBJ2-3; TRBD2 matches at 9 bases. Unmatched junction bases numbered 12, after V lost 1 base and J lost 1 base. Germline V CDR1 and CDR2: SGHAT, FQDESV (reference sequence). The CDR3 runs to 19 residues. The CDR3 nucleotides read TGTGCCAGCAGCTTAGGAGGGACTAGCATAAGAGGGGGCACAGATACGCAGTATTTT. Translating gives CASSLGGTSIRGGTDTQYF.

This clonotype was seen ten or more times. The chain uses TRBV7-2 and TRBJ2-1; 12 bases map to TRBD2. CDR1 and CDR2 from the germline V gene are SGHTA and FQGNSA. Trimming removed 5 bases from V and 7 bases from J; junction bases left unmatched: 9. This CDR3 is 16 amino acids long. CDR3 residues: CASSPWTSGNPNEQFF. The CDR3 region has the DNA TGTGCCAGCAGCCCCTGGACTAGCGGGAACCCGAATGAGCAGTTCTTC.

This clonotype has a count of ten or more. The chain joins TRBV29-1 to TRBJ2-7; D is perhaps TRBD2 (5 bases). Germline V gene lookup returns CDR1 SQVTM and CDR2 ANQGSEA. V was cut by 2 bases and J by 6 bases, with 14 bases left in between. The CDR3 has 13 residues. CDR3 sequence (DNA): TGCAGCGTTGAACGCGGACTCCCGGGCGAGCAGTACTTC. Translation: CSVERGLPGEQYF.

The genes are TRBV3-1 and TRBJ2-7, with 8 bases fitting TRBD2. This CDR3 region has 16 residues. CDR1 and CDR2 from the germline V gene are LGHDT and YNNKEL (reference sequence). J gave up 2 bases and V 0 bases, and 6 bases lay outside the gene matches. The CDR3 DNA is TGTGCCAGCAGCCAAGATATGAGCGGGAGTGCCTACGAGCAGTACTTC. Amino acids: CASSQDMSGSAYEQYF.

The CDR3 loop is CASSYSNEKLFF. Written as DNA, the CDR3 is TGTGCCAGCAGTTACTCGAATGAAAAACTGTTTTTT. The chain carries TRBV6-6 and TRBJ1-4; no clear D gene. V dropped 0 bases and J dropped 5 bases, with 1 base sitting between them. Germline CDR1 MNHNY, CDR2 SVGAGI (reference sequence). CDR3 length: 12 residues.